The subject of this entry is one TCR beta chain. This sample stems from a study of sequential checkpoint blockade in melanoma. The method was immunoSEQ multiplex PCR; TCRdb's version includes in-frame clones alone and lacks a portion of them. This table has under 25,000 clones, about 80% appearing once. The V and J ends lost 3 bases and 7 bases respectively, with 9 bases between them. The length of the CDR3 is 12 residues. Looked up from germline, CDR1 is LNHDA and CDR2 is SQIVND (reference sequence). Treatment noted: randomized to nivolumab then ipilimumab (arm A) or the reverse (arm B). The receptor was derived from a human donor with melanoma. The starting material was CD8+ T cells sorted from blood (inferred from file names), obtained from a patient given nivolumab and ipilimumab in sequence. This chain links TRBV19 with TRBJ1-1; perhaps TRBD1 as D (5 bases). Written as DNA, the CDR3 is TGTGCCAGTAGTATTCCGGGACTTGAAGCTTTCTTT. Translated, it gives CASSIPGLEAFF.